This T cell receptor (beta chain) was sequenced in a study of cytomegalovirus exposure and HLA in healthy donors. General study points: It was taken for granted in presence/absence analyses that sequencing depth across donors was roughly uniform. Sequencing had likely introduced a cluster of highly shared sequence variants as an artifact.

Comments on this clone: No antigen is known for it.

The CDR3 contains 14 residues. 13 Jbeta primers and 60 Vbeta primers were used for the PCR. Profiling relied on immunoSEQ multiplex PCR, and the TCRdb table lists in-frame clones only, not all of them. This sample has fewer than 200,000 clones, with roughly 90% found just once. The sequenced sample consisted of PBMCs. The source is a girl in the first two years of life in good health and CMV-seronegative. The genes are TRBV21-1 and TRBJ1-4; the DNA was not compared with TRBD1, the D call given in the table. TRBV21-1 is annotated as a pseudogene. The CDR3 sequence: CASSKGTGGEKLFF. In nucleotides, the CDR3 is TGTGCCAGCAGCAAAGGGACAGGGGGCGAAAAACTGTTTTTT.